What follows describes a single T cell receptor beta chain. This sample is drawn from a study of cytomegalovirus exposure and HLA in healthy donors. With 60 Vbeta and 13 Jbeta primers, the PCR was carried out. TCRdb's table, derived via immunoSEQ multiplex PCR, lists solely in-frame clones and lacks some. The repertoire holds 90,000 to 150,000 clones, approximately 80% seen once, with roughly 2.7% in the top ten. Germline CDR1 and CDR2: SGHVS and FQNEAQ. The CDR3 length is 16 residues. V lost 1 base and J 6 bases, leaving 18 bases between the germline ends. The receptor comes from a female donor in good health and CMV-seronegative. The chain employs TRBV7-8 and TRBJ1-2; D possibly corresponds to TRBD1 (5 bases). Sample: PBMCs. The CDR3 nucleotides read TGTGCCAGCAGCTTAGGGGGGGTCATGGGGTGGGATGGCTACACCTTC. It encodes CASSLGGVMGWDGYTF.